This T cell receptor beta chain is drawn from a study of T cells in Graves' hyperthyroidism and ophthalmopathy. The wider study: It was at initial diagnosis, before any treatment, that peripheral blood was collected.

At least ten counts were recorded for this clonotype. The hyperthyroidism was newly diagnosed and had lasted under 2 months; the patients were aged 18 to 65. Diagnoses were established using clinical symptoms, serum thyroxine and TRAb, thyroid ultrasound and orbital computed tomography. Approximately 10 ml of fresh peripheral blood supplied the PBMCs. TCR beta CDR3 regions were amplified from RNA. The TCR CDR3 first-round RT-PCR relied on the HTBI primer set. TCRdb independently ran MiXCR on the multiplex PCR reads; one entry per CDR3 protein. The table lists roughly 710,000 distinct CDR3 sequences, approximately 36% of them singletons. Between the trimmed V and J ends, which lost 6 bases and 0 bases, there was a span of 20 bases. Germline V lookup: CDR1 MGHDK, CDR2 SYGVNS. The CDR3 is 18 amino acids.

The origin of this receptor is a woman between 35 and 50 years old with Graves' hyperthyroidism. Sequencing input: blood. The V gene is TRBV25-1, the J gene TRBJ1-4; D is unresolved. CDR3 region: CASSRRYSGDATNEKLFF. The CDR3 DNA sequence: TGTGCCAGCAGCCGAAGGTATTCGGGAGATGCAACTAATGAAAAACTGTTTTTT.